One sample yielded the 7 T cell receptor beta chains listed below, sequenced in a study of cytotoxic CD8 clonotypes in ibrutinib-treated CLL. The repertoire was sequenced with immunoSEQ multiplex PCR; TCRdb's copy has only in-frame clones and lacks some. Of approximately 280,000 clones listed, less than 85% are singletons. Material: PBMCs, obtained at disease progression, from a patient treated with ibrutinib. The receptors were sampled from a human donor with chronic lymphocytic leukemia.

This chain connects TRBV12-5 to TRBJ2-1; 8 bases align to TRBD2. The CDR3 spans 20 residues. The junction had 18 bases not matched to a gene; V was cut back by 5 bases and J by 0 bases. In germline, CDR1 is LGHNT, CDR2 FRNRAP. CDR3 sequence: CASGHQAGDNLPSSYNEQFF. CDR3 DNA: TGTGCTAGTGGTCACCAAGCGGGGGACAACCTCCCGAGCTCCTACAATGAGCAGTTCTTC.

This clone showed up just a few times. The gene calls are TRBV18 and TRBJ1-1; D perhaps matches TRBD1 (5 bases). Trimming shortened V by 2 bases and J by 2 bases, and 12 bases separated the two germline ends. CDR3 length: 15 residues. CDR1 and CDR2 (germline): KGHSH, LQKENI. The CDR3 nucleotides read TGTGCCAGCTCACCATCGGGGGATCGTAACACTGAAGCTTTCTTT. Encoded protein: CASSPSGDRNTEAFF.

V and J are TRBV4-3 and TRBJ1-4; D gene ambiguous. The V end lost 2 bases, the J end lost 5 bases, and 6 bases lay between the germline ends. The CDR3 spans 13 residues. CDR1 LGHNA and CDR2 YSLEER come from the germline V gene. For the CDR3, the DNA is TGCGCCAGCAGCCAAACAGAAAATGAAAAACTGTTTTTT. It specifies CASSQTENEKLFF.

The chain carries TRBV20-1 and TRBJ2-7; D is ambiguous. Germline V gene lookup returns CDR1 DFQATT and CDR2 SNEGSKA (reference sequence). Trimming left V 4 bases short and J 7 bases short, with 11 bases between. The CDR3 length is 11 residues. This chain's CDR3 is CSATPMGEQYF. The CDR3 DNA reads TGCAGTGCTACCCCCATGGGGGAGCAGTACTTC.

V and J are TRBV10-3 and TRBJ2-7; 10 nucleotides agree with TRBD1. The CDR3 runs 15 residues. The ends lost 4 bases at V and 1 base at J; junction bases unmatched: 4. CDR1 is ENHRY and CDR2 is SYGVKD in the germline V gene. For the CDR3, the DNA is TGTGCCATCAGTGCCCGGGACAGGGGATCCTACGAGCAGTACTTC. It specifies CAISARDRGSYEQYF.

The chain uses TRBV7-9 and TRBJ2-7, with TRBD1 matching 8 bases. Germline V lookup: CDR1 SEHNR, CDR2 FQNEAQ (reference sequence). After removal of 2 bases from V and 6 bases from J, the junction contained 6 bases not matched to a gene. The CDR3 runs 14 residues. CDR3 nucleotide sequence: TGTGCCAGCAGCTTACCCGGGACAGGATTCGAGCAGTACTTC. It codes for CASSLPGTGFEQYF.

CDR3 DNA sequence: TGCGCCAGCAGCAGCAGAGTGTCCTACGAGCAGTACTTC. It translates to CASSSRVSYEQYF. V usage is TRBV4-1 and J usage is TRBJ2-7; D is undetermined. Trimming removed 5 bases at V and 1 base at J, with 9 bases between. Germline V gene lookup returns CDR1 MGHRA and CDR2 YSYEKL. This CDR3 contains 13 residues.